This T cell receptor (beta chain) was found in a study of T cell responses to AZD1222 COVID-19 vaccine. The table came from immunoSEQ multiplex PCR; TCRdb's copy has only in-frame clones and leaves some out. This sample has some 99,000 clones, with less than 85% found just once. CDR1 MNHEY and CDR2 SVGAGI come from the germline V gene. The V end was cut by 8 bases, the J end by 7 bases, with 14 bases between. This CDR3 comprises 12 residues. General study points: Donors, mostly white British, included more females; clonal diversity was possibly underestimated. Dominant CD4 TCR responses targeted spike regions 160-218 and 743-854.

Worth noting for this clone: Its antigen is undetermined.

The source of this sequence is an adult who received the AZD1222 COVID-19 vaccine. The chain employs TRBV6-5 and TRBJ2-5; possible D gene TRBD2, 5 bases. The input for sequencing was peripheral blood, taken 28 days after the second AZD1222 dose. The CDR3 region has the DNA TGTGCCAGCGGGCGACCCCGGGGGACCCAGTACTTC. Protein sequence: CASGRPRGTQYF.